This entry lists 17 T cell receptor beta chains sequenced from one sample in a study of cytomegalovirus exposure and HLA in healthy donors. With 60 Vbeta and 13 Jbeta primers, the PCR was carried out. TCRdb's copy holds only in-frame clones and misses some; the assay was immunoSEQ multiplex PCR. The top ten clones hold over 0.9% of a sample with roughly 120,000 clones, over 60% of them seen once. The sample consisted of PBMCs. The receptors stem from a human donor in good health.

This clone was found a few times. V is TRBV7-3 and J is TRBJ2-1, with 7 bases that match TRBD2. V dropped 0 bases and J dropped 5; count of bases not matched to a gene: 4. The germline gives CDR1 SGHTA, CDR2 FQGTGA. This CDR3 has 15 amino acids. In nucleotides, the CDR3 is TGTGCCAGCAGCTTAACCAGCGGGGTTAACAATGAGCAGTTCTTC. Its translation is CASSLTSGVNNEQFF.

The chain uses TRBV6-4 and TRBJ1-6; 8 bases are shared with TRBD1. This CDR3 is built from 16 residues. Germline V gives CDR1 MRHNA, CDR2 SNTAGT. V lost 0 bases to trimming and J lost 10 bases; unmatched junction nucleotides: 8. CDR3 protein: CASSDSADRVWSPLHF. The DNA for the CDR3 is TGTGCCAGCAGTGACTCGGCGGACAGGGTTTGGTCACCCCTCCACTTT.

As for this clone: Relative to the germline gene, one junction end is altered; a read error may explain this. This chain's CDR3 is CSSSSGTGELFF. DNA for the CDR3: TGTTCCAGCAGCTCAGGGACCGGGGAGCTGTTTTTT. V is TRBV7-9 and J is TRBJ2-2; D possibly corresponds to TRBD1 (5 bases). This CDR3 is 12 amino acids long. From germline, CDR1 is SEHNR and CDR2 FQNEAQ (reference sequence).

The chain is built from TRBV5-6 and TRBJ2-6, with 9 bases lining up with TRBD1. The CDR3 has 17 amino acids. Unmatched junction bases numbered 12, after V lost 3 bases and J lost 8 bases. The germline CDR1 and CDR2 sequences are SGHDT and YYEEEE. CDR3 sequence: CASSSGTGRIGTNVLTF. The CDR3 nucleotides read TGTGCCAGCAGCTCCGGGACAGGGAGGATTGGAACCAACGTCCTGACTTTC. Based on the CDR3 plus reference TRBV5-6 and TRBJ2-6, the full variable domain is DAGVTQSPTHLIKTRGQQVTLRCSPKSGHDTVSWYQQALGQGPQFIFQYYEEEERQRGNFPDRFSGHQFPNYSSELNVNALLLGDSALYLCASSSGTGRIGTNVLTFGAGSRLTVL.

Comment on this clone: Germline is not matched at one junction end, which may reflect a read error. The rearrangement uses TRBV4-2 and TRBJ2-1, with 8 bases identical to TRBD2. Germline assignment: CDR1 LGHNA and CDR2 YNFKEQ. The length of the CDR3 is 20 residues. The CDR3 DNA follows: TGTGCCGGCAGCCAAGTCCAGGGCGGGGGGCCACGATACTCTTACAATGAGCAGTTCTTC. It translates to CAGSQVQGGGPRYSYNEQFF.

This clone was found once. This rearrangement joins TRBV27 to TRBJ1-5; TRBD1 aligns across 9 bases. Germline V gene data show CDR1 as MNHEY and CDR2 as SMNVEV (reference sequence). The V segment lost 9 bases and the J segment 2 bases; nucleotides outside the gene matches: 11. This CDR3 has 16 amino acids. The CDR3, as DNA: TGTGCCAGTGGATCCGGGACAGGGATGCGCAATCAGCCCCAGCATTTT. This encodes CASGSGTGMRNQPQHF.

This chain joins TRBV9 and TRBJ2-1; tentative D call: TRBD1 (6 bases). Germline V gene data show CDR1 as SGDLS and CDR2 as YYNGEE. This CDR3 spans 15 amino acids. V was clipped by 2 bases and J by 5 bases, with 14 bases between them. The CDR3 DNA follows: TGTGCCAGCAGCGTCAGGGGATACATCGACAATGAGCAGTTCTTC. Its translation is CASSVRGYIDNEQFF.

Concerning this clone: One junction end does not reproduce the germline sequence, and a read error may be involved. The chain joins TRBV6-4 to TRBJ1-6; D gene ambiguous. The CDR3 is 15 amino acids. Germline V gives CDR1 MRHNA, CDR2 SNTAGT. CDR3 nucleotides: TGTGCCAGCAGTTACTCCGGTCACCGGAATTCACCCCTCCACTTT. As protein: CASSYSGHRNSPLHF.

The chain is built from TRBV7-9 and TRBJ2-1; 8 bases are a match to TRBD1. V was pared by 3 bases and J by 2 bases, with 3 bases of the junction left unmatched. Germline CDR1 SEHNR, CDR2 FQNEAQ (reference sequence). This CDR3 contains 15 residues. The CDR3 region is CASSFNRGTYNEQFF. The CDR3 DNA reads TGTGCCAGCAGCTTTAACAGGGGGACCTACAATGAGCAGTTCTTC.

The count of this clone is one. The chain combines TRBV28 with TRBJ2-5; 7 bases agree with TRBD2. The CDR3 totals 13 residues. J gave up 5 bases and V 2 bases, and 2 bases lay outside the gene matches. In germline, CDR1 is MDHEN, CDR2 SYDVKM. CDR3 sequence (DNA): TGTGCCAGCAGTTTAGTGGGGGGGGAGACCCAGTACTTC. This encodes CASSLVGGETQYF.

This chain uses TRBV9 with TRBJ2-2; D gene unclear. Germline CDR1 reads SGDLS; CDR2 reads YYNGEE. The CDR3 consists of 15 residues. The V gene lost 1 base and the J gene lost 5 bases, with 12 bases spanning the gap. Here the CDR3 reads CASSVHPGPTGELFF. The CDR3 DNA follows: TGTGCCAGCAGCGTACACCCAGGCCCAACCGGGGAGCTGTTTTTT.

On this clone: Sequence at one end of the junction differs from germline and may be a read error. J is TRBJ1-2 and V is TRBV18; 9 bases match TRBD1. Per germline, CDR1 KGHSH and CDR2 LQKENI. This CDR3 has 14 amino acids. For the CDR3, the DNA is TGTGCCAGCTCAACCGGACAGGGGAACTGTGGCTACACCTTC. It codes for CASSTGQGNCGYTF.

The count of this clone is one. CDR3 amino acids: CASTAGATEAFF. CDR3 nucleotides: TGTGCCAGCACCGCGGGGGCCACTGAAGCTTTCTTT. This sequence joins TRBV6-5 and TRBJ1-1; possibly TRBD1 for D (6 bases). There are 12 residues in the CDR3. The germline V gene has CDR1 MNHEY and CDR2 SVGAGI. Trimming stripped 7 bases from V and 4 bases from J, with 10 bases between.

This clone turned up a few times. The chain couples TRBV10-1 to TRBJ2-7; 8 positions match TRBD2. The length of the CDR3 is 19 residues. The germline V gene encodes CDR1 WNHNN and CDR2 SYGVQD (reference sequence). Trimming removed 6 bases from V and 1 base from J; junction bases left unmatched: 20. The CDR3 here is CASSGASGGFARQSYEQYF. The CDR3 DNA sequence: TGCGCCAGCAGCGGGGCATCGGGGGGGTTTGCTAGACAGTCCTACGAGCAGTACTTC.

The rearrangement links TRBV27 to TRBJ2-2, with 12 bases matching TRBD2. CDR1 MNHEY and CDR2 SMNVEV come from the germline V gene (reference sequence). This CDR3 is built from 15 residues. V lost 8 bases, J lost 7 bases, and 8 bases stayed unmatched. CDR3 in amino acids: CASHQLAGGDGELFF. DNA for the CDR3: TGTGCCAGCCACCAACTAGCGGGGGGAGACGGGGAGCTGTTTTTT.

This clone has a handful of counts. The chain combines TRBV4-1 with TRBJ1-5, with TRBD1 matching 7 bases. Germline V CDR1 and CDR2: MGHRA, YSYEKL. The length of the CDR3 is 17 residues. J gave up 3 bases and V 3 bases, and 11 bases lay outside the gene matches. CDR3 residues: CASSHPSHRGPNQPQHF. The CDR3 DNA reads TGCGCCAGCAGCCATCCCTCCCACAGGGGCCCCAATCAGCCCCAGCATTTT.

This clone came up a few times. The CDR3: CASSWLTGINTEAFF. The DNA of the CDR3 is TGTGCCAGCAGCTGGCTGACAGGGATCAACACTGAAGCTTTCTTT. V usage is TRBV7-9 and J usage is TRBJ1-1, with TRBD1 matching 7 bases. CDR1 SEHNR and CDR2 FQNEAQ come from the germline V gene (reference sequence). The V and J ends lost 4 bases and 2 bases, in that order; junction bases with no gene match: 7. This CDR3 contains 15 residues.